Listed here are 5 T cell receptor beta chains from one sample, sequenced in a study of OX40 agonist ivuxolimab in advanced cancers. Assay: immunoSEQ multiplex PCR; the TCRdb copy retains only in-frame clones and omits some. The sample contains about 93,000 clones, 89% of which appear only once. The sample in question was CD4+ or CD8+ T cells sorted from blood, obtained in a trial of the OX40 agonist ivuxolimab. All receptors come from an adult with an advanced solid tumor such as melanoma, head and neck, liver or kidney cancer.

The CDR3 loop is CASTGPGTDTQYF. The DNA of the CDR3 is TGTGCCAGTACAGGGCCAGGCACAGATACGCAGTATTTT. The chain links TRBV6-5 to TRBJ2-3; perhaps TRBD1 as D (6 bases). The CDR3 extends over 13 amino acids. Germline-derived CDR1 and CDR2 are MNHEY and SVGAGI. Trimming took 9 bases from V and 1 from J, leaving 11 bases between them.

The J gene is TRBJ1-1, the V gene TRBV5-1, with 7 bases aligning to TRBD1. The CDR3 extends over 16 amino acids. Germline trimming cut 4 bases from V and 0 bases from J; bases unmatched to any gene: 9. Germline CDR1 reads SGHRS; CDR2 reads YFSETQ. The CDR3 nucleotides are TGCGCCAGCAGCCTACGGGACAGAACTCTGAACACTGAAGCTTTCTTT. Protein sequence: CASSLRDRTLNTEAFF.

The chain couples TRBV28 to TRBJ2-7; D possibly corresponds to TRBD2 (6 bases). The V end lost 5 bases, the J end lost 3 bases, and 20 bases lay between the germline ends. The germline CDR1 and CDR2 sequences are MDHEN and SYDVKM. The CDR3 runs to 16 residues. CDR3 DNA: TGTGCCAGCAGTCTGGGGGACCCCCGGAGGGGCTACGAGCAGTACTTC. This sequence encodes CASSLGDPRRGYEQYF.

CDR3 sequence reads: CASSPADRDAYGYTF. CDR3 bases: TGTGCCAGCTCACCAGCGGACAGGGATGCCTATGGCTACACCTTC. The chain has TRBV18 and TRBJ1-2; 8 bases fit TRBD1. CDR1 KGHSH and CDR2 LQKENI come from the germline V gene. This CDR3 has 15 amino acids. The trim removed 2 bases at V and 4 bases at J, leaving 6 bases unmatched.

This clone was picked up one time. The chain links TRBV5-1 to TRBJ1-1, with D tentatively TRBD1 (6 bases). The CDR3 length is 16 residues. Trimming took off 4 bases at V and 1 base at J, with 17 bases between the two ends. CDR1 and CDR2 (germline): SGHRS, YFSETQ. CDR3 DNA: TGCGCCAGCAGCACGGTTACAGGGAAACAGAACACTGAAGCTTTCTTT. It translates to CASSTVTGKQNTEAFF.